One and the same sample provided the 31 T cell receptor beta chains below, sequenced in a study of T cell responses to AZD1222 COVID-19 vaccine. Sequencing was performed with immunoSEQ multiplex PCR; in TCRdb, only in-frame clones are kept and a portion is missing. This table holds 130,000 to 150,000 clones, 86% found once. The material sequenced was peripheral blood, taken 28 days after the second AZD1222 dose. Receptor source: an adult who received the AZD1222 COVID-19 vaccine.

This chain uses TRBV2 with TRBJ2-5; the match to TRBD2 covers 11 bases. V lost 6 bases and J lost 4; bases outside the gene matches: 7. The CDR3 has 15 residues. CDR1 and CDR2 (germline): SNHLY, FYNNEI. The CDR3, as DNA: TGTGCCAGCAGCGATAGCGGGGGGGCGGCAGAGACCCAGTACTTC. Protein sequence: CASSDSGGAAETQYF.

The chain links TRBV3-1 (or the pseudogene TRBV3-2) to TRBJ2-3, with 9 positions matching TRBD2. Germline CDR1 reads LGHDT; CDR2 reads YNNKEL (reference sequence). The CDR3 is made up of 16 amino acids. J was trimmed by 2 bases and V by 1 base; bases with no gene match: 4. For the CDR3, the DNA is TGTGCCAGCAGCCAAGCCATAGCGGGAGACACAGATACGCAGTATTTT. It is translated as CASSQAIAGDTDTQYF.

J is TRBJ1-2 and V is TRBV7-2; perhaps TRBD1 as D (6 bases). V was clipped by 5 bases and J by 3 bases, with 16 bases between them. Per germline, CDR1 SGHTA and CDR2 FQGNSA. This CDR3 contains 15 residues. The CDR3 is CASSPGTREYYGYTF. The CDR3 bases are TGTGCCAGCAGCCCTGGGACACGGGAGTACTATGGCTACACCTTC.

This clone came up once. The rearrangement links TRBV7-9 to TRBJ2-7, with D maybe TRBD1 (8 bases). This CDR3 contains 16 residues. V lost 5 bases and J 2 bases, leaving 19 bases between the germline ends. The germline CDR1 and CDR2 sequences are SEHNR and FQNEAQ (reference sequence). This CDR3 reads CASSPQDREGPYEQYF. CDR3 nucleotides: TGTGCCAGCAGCCCCCAGGACAGGGAGGGTCCCTACGAGCAGTACTTC.

A word on this clone: At one boundary the junction diverges from the germline segment, which might be a read error. The V call is TRBV2, the J call TRBJ1-2; 7 nucleotides align to TRBD1. Germline CDR1 is SNHLY and CDR2 is FYNNEI. The CDR3 consists of 11 residues. The CDR3 nucleotides are TGCGCGGGGACAGTCCTCTATGGCTACACCTTC. Translating gives CAGTVLYGYTF.

V gene TRBV7-9 combines with J gene TRBJ2-7; D not resolved. Trimming cost V 1 base and J 6 bases, with 10 bases left between them. The length of the CDR3 is 13 residues. Germline values: CDR1 SEHNR, CDR2 FQNEAQ (reference sequence). The CDR3 protein is CASSLVGRSEQYF. CDR3 in DNA: TGTGCCAGCAGCTTAGTTGGTAGGTCCGAGCAGTACTTC.

The chain uses TRBV19 and TRBJ2-3; possible D gene TRBD1, 6 bases. V dropped 5 bases and J dropped 2 bases, with 14 bases sitting between them. The CDR3 extends over 15 amino acids. Per germline, CDR1 LNHDA and CDR2 SQIVND (reference sequence). Written as DNA, the CDR3 is TGTGCCAGTAGTGGATCGACAGGCCCCACAGATACGCAGTATTTT. Amino acid sequence: CASSGSTGPTDTQYF.

The chain employs TRBV5-1 and TRBJ2-5; D could derive from TRBD1 or TRBD2 (5 bases each). CDR1 is SGHRS, CDR2 YFSETQ, per germline. Trimming cost V 0 bases and J 5 bases, with 17 bases left between them. The CDR3 runs 16 residues. The CDR3 nucleotides read TGCGCCAGCAGCTTGGTGGGGGTGGCGTTCAGTGAGACCCAGTACTTC. This codes for CASSLVGVAFSETQYF. The full variable domain, rest sourced from reference TRBV5-1 and TRBJ2-5, is KAGVTQTPRYLIKTRGQQVTLSCSPISGHRSVSWYQQTPGQGLQFLFEYFSETQRNKGNFPGRFSGRQFSNSRSEMNVSTLELGDSALYLCASSLVGVAFSETQYFGPGTRLLVL.

The rearrangement uses TRBV6-6 and TRBJ2-3; D is ambiguous. This CDR3 region has 13 residues. Germline lookup yields CDR1 MNHNY and CDR2 SVGAGI (reference sequence). V dropped 3 bases and J dropped 5 bases, with 9 bases sitting between them. CDR3 in amino acids: CASSYPPRDTQYF. Here the CDR3 DNA reads TGTGCCAGCAGTTATCCGCCCCGAGATACGCAGTATTTT.

With respect to this clone: Other DNA sequences in the same sample also yield this CDR3. V and J are TRBV19 and TRBJ1-6, with D possibly TRBD1 on 6 matching bases. CDR1 and CDR2 from the germline V gene are LNHDA and SQIVND (reference sequence). Trimming took off 8 bases at V and 4 bases at J, with 9 bases between the two ends. The CDR3 has 13 residues. The CDR3 spells CASHRAYNSPLHF. As DNA, the CDR3 is TGTGCCAGTCACAGGGCTTATAATTCACCCCTCCACTTT.

The genes are TRBV5-1 and TRBJ1-1; 8 positions agree with TRBD1. Trimming cost V 0 bases and J 0 bases; bases outside gene matches: 4. The CDR3 extends over 16 amino acids. The V gene's germline CDR1 is SGHRS and CDR2 YFSETQ. The chain's CDR3 is CASSLAQGALNTEAFF. The CDR3 nucleotides are TGCGCCAGCAGCTTGGCCCAGGGGGCGTTGAACACTGAAGCTTTCTTT.

V is TRBV5-1 and J is TRBJ2-5; possibly TRBD1 or TRBD2 for D (5 bases each). Germline V lookup: CDR1 SGHRS, CDR2 YFSETQ. With 4 bases removed from V and 0 bases from J, the gap between germline ends came to 19 bases. The CDR3 is made up of 17 amino acids. The CDR3 DNA reads as TGCGCCAGCAGCCGCGGTGCTGGGGGAGATTACCAAGAGACCCAGTACTTC. Amino acid sequence: CASSRGAGGDYQETQYF.

The genes are TRBV11-2 and TRBJ2-3; the D is unclear. Germline CDR1 reads SGHAT; CDR2 reads FQNNGV. V dropped 0 bases and J dropped 2 bases, with 9 bases sitting between them. This CDR3 is 15 amino acids long. The CDR3 DNA follows: TGTGCCAGCAGCTTAGAGGTTCCCTTCACAGATACGCAGTATTTT. Translating gives CASSLEVPFTDTQYF.

Turning to this clone: Other nucleotide sequences from this sample produce the same CDR3. This rearrangement joins TRBV6-1 to TRBJ1-2, with D unresolved. This CDR3 spans 11 amino acids. Germline V gene data show CDR1 as MNHNS and CDR2 as SASEGT. Trimming pared 3 bases from V and 5 bases from J, leaving 4 bases between. The CDR3 DNA sequence: TGTGCCAGCAGTGAGAATTATGGCTACACCTTC. Translated, it gives CASSENYGYTF.

This chain uses TRBV30 with TRBJ2-3, with D possibly being TRBD1 or TRBD2 (7 bases each). Trimming pared 7 bases from V and 4 bases from J, leaving 12 bases between. The germline CDR1 and CDR2 sequences are GTSNPN and SVGIG (reference sequence). This CDR3 is built from 12 residues. The CDR3 bases are TGTGCCTTGTCAGGGGGGGCAGATACGCAGTATTTT. It is translated as CALSGGADTQYF.

This chain uses TRBV6-6 with TRBJ2-1; D uncertain. The CDR3 loop spans 16 amino acids. V lost 8 bases to trimming and J lost 0 bases, with 17 bases between them. The germline CDR1 and CDR2 sequences are MNHNY and SVGAGI (reference sequence). The CDR3: CASPTSQRSSYNEQFF. The DNA of the CDR3 is TGTGCCAGCCCGACCTCTCAGCGAAGCTCCTACAATGAGCAGTTCTTC.

This rearrangement joins TRBV16 to TRBJ1-5; 11 bases align to TRBD1. Per the germline V gene, CDR1 is KGHSY and CDR2 is FQNENV. The J segment lost 6 bases and the V segment lost 8 bases, leaving 6 bases of the junction unmatched. This CDR3 has 14 residues. CDR3: CASGRTGGGQPQHF. The CDR3 DNA sequence: TGTGCCAGCGGCCGGACAGGGGGCGGTCAGCCCCAGCATTTT.

This chain uses TRBV15 with TRBJ1-4; D ambiguous. With 0 bases removed from V and 4 bases from J, the gap between germline ends came to 9 bases. From germline, CDR1 is LNHNV and CDR2 YYDKDF (reference sequence). The CDR3 extends over 15 amino acids. CDR3 coding DNA: TGTGCCACCAGCAGAGATCAGGCCAATAATGAAAAACTGTTTTTT. This translates into CATSRDQANNEKLFF.

The chain uses TRBV7-2 and TRBJ2-7, with 12 bases aligning to TRBD1. Trimming took 5 bases from V and 2 from J; bases not matched to a gene: 1. The CDR3 sequence is 14 residues long. Germline CDR1 is SGHTA and CDR2 is FQGNSA. The CDR3 region is CASSRDRGPYEQYF. The CDR3 coding sequence is TGTGCCAGCAGCCGGGACAGGGGGCCCTACGAGCAGTACTTC.

This clone is a singleton in its sample. The chain joins TRBV6-5 to TRBJ2-6; D ambiguous. Germline V gene lookup returns CDR1 MNHEY and CDR2 SVGAGI. V shed 5 bases and J shed 2 bases, with 7 bases lying between them. The CDR3 is 14 amino acids. CDR3 nucleotides: TGTGCCAGCAGTCCTAATCCTGGGGCCAACGTCCTGACTTTC. Translation gives CASSPNPGANVLTF.

V is TRBV5-1 and J is TRBJ2-7, with a weak D call TRBD2 (6 bases). The V end lost 6 bases, the J end lost 0 bases, and 16 bases lay between the germline ends. This CDR3 is built from 15 residues. In germline, CDR1 is SGHRS, CDR2 YFSETQ. The CDR3 here is CASKPRFGGSYEQYF. The CDR3 region has the DNA TGCGCCAGCAAACCACGTTTCGGGGGCTCCTACGAGCAGTACTTC.

This chain joins TRBV19 and TRBJ1-2, with TRBD1 as a possible D gene (5 bases). V was trimmed by 4 bases and J by 9 bases, leaving 12 bases between them. There are 12 residues in the CDR3. Germline lookup yields CDR1 LNHDA and CDR2 SQIVND (reference sequence). DNA of the CDR3: TGTGCCAGTAGTAGGGGGGGTATCAGCTACACCTTC. It specifies CASSRGGISYTF. The full variable domain, with the rest looked up from reference TRBV19 and TRBJ1-2, is DGGITQSPKYLFRKEGQNVTLSCEQNLNHDAMYWYRQDPGQGLRLIYYSQIVNDFQKGDIAEGYSVSREKKESFPLTVTSAQKNPTAFYLCASSRGGISYTFGSGTRLTVV.

The DNA for the CDR3 is TGCACCAGCAGCCAAGGCCCGCGGGGCTCCTACAATGAGCAGTTCTTC. Translation: CTSSQGPRGSYNEQFF. This chain connects TRBV1 to TRBJ2-1; the D call TRBD2 from the table was never checked on the DNA. TRBV1 is a pseudogene locus. CDR3 length: 16 amino acids.

The chain combines TRBV29-1 with TRBJ2-2, with TRBD1 identical over 9 bases. The J segment lost 6 bases and the V segment lost 4 bases, leaving 6 bases of the junction unmatched. The CDR3 covers 14 residues. Germline lookup yields CDR1 SQVTM and CDR2 ANQGSEA. The CDR3 sequence: CSVGQGQGPGELFF. As DNA, the CDR3 is TGCAGCGTTGGTCAGGGACAGGGACCCGGGGAGCTGTTTTTT.

This chain connects TRBV9 to TRBJ2-3; the match to TRBD1 covers 7 bases. Trimming cost V 3 bases and J 1 base; bases outside gene matches: 8. From germline, CDR1 is SGDLS and CDR2 YYNGEE. CDR3 size: 16 residues. In DNA form, the CDR3 reads TGTGCCAGCAGCGGGACCCAGGGGGTGGGCACAGATACGCAGTATTTT. It translates to CASSGTQGVGTDTQYF. Based on the CDR3 plus reference TRBV9 and TRBJ2-3, the full variable domain is DSGVTQTPKHLITATGQRVTLRCSPRSGDLSVYWYQQSLDQGLQFLIQYYNGEERAKGNILERFSAQQFPDLHSELNLSSLELGDSALYFCASSGTQGVGTDTQYFGPGTRLTVL.

This clone was counted between two and nine times. The gene calls are TRBV19 and TRBJ1-6; D possibly corresponds to TRBD1 (5 bases). Germline assignment: CDR1 LNHDA and CDR2 SQIVND (reference sequence). CDR3 size: 14 residues. V was trimmed by 5 bases and J by 5 bases, leaving 10 bases between them. CDR3 DNA sequence: TGTGCCAGTAGTCTCGACAGCGATAATTCACCCCTCCACTTT. Amino acids: CASSLDSDNSPLHF.

This chain joins TRBV30 and TRBJ1-2; tentatively, D is TRBD1 (5 bases). The CDR3 is 13 amino acids. Trimming shortened V by 5 bases and J by 4 bases, and 14 bases separated the two germline ends. Germline V lookup: CDR1 GTSNPN, CDR2 SVGIG (reference sequence). The CDR3 DNA reads TGTGCCTGGGGTATACAGGAAACCTATGGCTACACCTTC. Translated, it gives CAWGIQETYGYTF.

The chain couples TRBV27 to TRBJ2-2; D gene ambiguous. V lost 3 bases to trimming and J lost 0 bases, with 5 bases between them. Per germline, CDR1 MNHEY and CDR2 SMNVEV (reference sequence). The CDR3 spans 14 residues. CDR3 protein: CASSLDPNTGELFF. In DNA form, the CDR3 reads TGTGCCAGCAGTTTGGACCCGAACACCGGGGAGCTGTTTTTT.

V is TRBV30 and J is TRBJ1-1; tentative D call: TRBD1 (6 bases). The germline gives CDR1 GTSNPN, CDR2 SVGIG (reference sequence). This CDR3 has 13 amino acids. CDR3 nucleotides: TGTGCGGGGACATCGGGTAGGAACACTGAAGCTTTCTTT. This encodes CAGTSGRNTEAFF.

This sequence joins TRBV4-2 and TRBJ1-4; unclear D gene. The CDR3 totals 12 residues. The germline V gene has CDR1 LGHNA and CDR2 YNFKEQ. The V and J ends lost 4 bases and 16 bases respectively, with 16 bases between them. CDR3 loop: CASSRETRSQFF. The CDR3 coding sequence is TGTGCCAGCAGCCGCGAGACAAGGAGTCAGTTTTTT.

V is TRBV6-4 and J is TRBJ2-7; 10 positions match TRBD2. CDR3 length: 15 amino acids. Looked up from germline, CDR1 is MRHNA and CDR2 is SNTAGT. Trimming took 5 bases from V and 0 from J; bases not matched to a gene: 4. The CDR3: CASSISSGSSYEQYF. CDR3 DNA: TGTGCCAGCAGTATCTCTAGCGGGAGCTCCTACGAGCAGTACTTC.